The source of this T cell receptor (beta chain) is a study of cytomegalovirus exposure and HLA in healthy donors. As concerns this clone: As yet, its antigen is unknown.

Both 60 Vbeta primers and 13 Jbeta primers went into the PCR. TCRdb's table, derived via immunoSEQ multiplex PCR, lists solely in-frame clones and lacks some. The sample holds over 150,000 clones. Unmatched junction bases numbered 4, after V lost 6 bases and J lost 2 bases. Germline V gives CDR1 SGHRS, CDR2 YFSETQ. The CDR3 sequence is 14 residues long. Study results and limitations: Common viral pathogens (according to a later analysis) appeared linked to several of the most significant clusters.

Sequencing input: PBMCs. This receptor was obtained from a boy between 5 and 17 years old in good health and CMV-seronegative. The chain uses TRBV5-1 and TRBJ2-7; 11 nucleotides agree with TRBD1. CDR3 sequence reads: CASKSGQGAYEQYF. DNA for the CDR3: TGCGCCAGCAAATCGGGACAGGGGGCCTACGAGCAGTACTTC.